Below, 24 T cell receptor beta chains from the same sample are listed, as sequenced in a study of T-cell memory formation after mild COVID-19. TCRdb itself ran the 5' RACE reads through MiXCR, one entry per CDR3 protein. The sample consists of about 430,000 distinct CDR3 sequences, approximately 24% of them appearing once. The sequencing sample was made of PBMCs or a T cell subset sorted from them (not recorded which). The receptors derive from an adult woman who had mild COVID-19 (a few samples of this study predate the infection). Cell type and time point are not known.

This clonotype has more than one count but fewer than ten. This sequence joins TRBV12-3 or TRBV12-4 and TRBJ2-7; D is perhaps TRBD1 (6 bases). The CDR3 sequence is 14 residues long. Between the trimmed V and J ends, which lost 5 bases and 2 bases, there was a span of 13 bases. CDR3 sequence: CASSRSGAAYEQYF. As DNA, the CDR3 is TGTGCCAGCAGTCGATCAGGGGCAGCCTACGAGCAGTACTTC.

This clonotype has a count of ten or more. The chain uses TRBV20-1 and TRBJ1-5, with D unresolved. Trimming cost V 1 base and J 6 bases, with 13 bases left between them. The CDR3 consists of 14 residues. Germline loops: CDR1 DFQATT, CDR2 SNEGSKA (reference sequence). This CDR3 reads CSARAGPVSQPQHF. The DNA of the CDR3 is TGCAGTGCTAGAGCTGGGCCGGTTAGTCAGCCCCAGCATTTT.

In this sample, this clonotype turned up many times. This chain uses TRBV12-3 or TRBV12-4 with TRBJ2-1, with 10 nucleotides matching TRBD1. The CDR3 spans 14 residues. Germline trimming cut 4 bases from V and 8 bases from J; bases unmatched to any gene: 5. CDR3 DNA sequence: TGTGCCAGCAGTTCCCGGACAGGGGGACATGAGCAGTTCTTC. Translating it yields CASSSRTGGHEQFF.

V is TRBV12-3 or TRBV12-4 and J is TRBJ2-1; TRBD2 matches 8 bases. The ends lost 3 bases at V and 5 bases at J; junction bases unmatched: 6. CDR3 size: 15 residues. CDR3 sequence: CASSFPLGGDNEQFF. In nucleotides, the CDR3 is TGTGCCAGCAGTTTCCCCCTCGGGGGGGACAATGAGCAGTTCTTC.

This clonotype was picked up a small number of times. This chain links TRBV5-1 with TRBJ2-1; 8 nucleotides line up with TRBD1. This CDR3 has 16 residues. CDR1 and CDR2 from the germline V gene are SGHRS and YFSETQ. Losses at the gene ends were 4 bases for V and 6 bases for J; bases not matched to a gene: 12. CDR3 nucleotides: TGCGCCAGCAGCCCGGACAGGGTAGGCCGGCGCAATGAGCAGTTCTTC. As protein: CASSPDRVGRRNEQFF.

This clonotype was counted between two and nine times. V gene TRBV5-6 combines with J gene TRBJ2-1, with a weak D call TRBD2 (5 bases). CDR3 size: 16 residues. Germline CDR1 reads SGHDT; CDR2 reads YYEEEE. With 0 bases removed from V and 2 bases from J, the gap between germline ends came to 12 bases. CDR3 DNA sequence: TGTGCCAGCAGCTTGGCGGCGGGCCGCGCCTACAATGAGCAGTTCTTC. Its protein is CASSLAAGRAYNEQFF.

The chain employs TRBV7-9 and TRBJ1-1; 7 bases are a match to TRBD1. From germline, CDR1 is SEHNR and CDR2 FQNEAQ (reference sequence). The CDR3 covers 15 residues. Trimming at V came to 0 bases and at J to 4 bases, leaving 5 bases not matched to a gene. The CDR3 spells CASSLADREGTEAFF. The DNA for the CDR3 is TGTGCCAGCAGCTTAGCAGACAGGGAGGGCACTGAAGCTTTCTTT.

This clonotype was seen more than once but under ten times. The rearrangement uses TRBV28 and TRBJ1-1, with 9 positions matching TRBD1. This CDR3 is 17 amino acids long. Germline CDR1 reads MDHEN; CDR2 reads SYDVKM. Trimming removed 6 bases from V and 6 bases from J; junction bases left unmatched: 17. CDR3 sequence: CASRPYRGLTGVPEAFF. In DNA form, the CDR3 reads TGTGCCAGCAGACCCTACAGGGGGCTAACGGGTGTCCCTGAAGCTTTCTTT. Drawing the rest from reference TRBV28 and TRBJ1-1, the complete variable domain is DVKVTQSSRYLVKRTGEKVFLECVQDMDHENMFWYRQDPGLGLRLIYFSYDVKMKEKGDIPEGYSVSREKKERFSLILESASTNQTSMYLCASRPYRGLTGVPEAFFGQGTRLTVV.

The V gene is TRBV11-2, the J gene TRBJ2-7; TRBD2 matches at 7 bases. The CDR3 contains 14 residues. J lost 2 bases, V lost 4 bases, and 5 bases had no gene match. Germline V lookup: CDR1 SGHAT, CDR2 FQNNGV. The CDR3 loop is CASSWIAGTYEQYF. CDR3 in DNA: TGTGCCAGCAGCTGGATAGCGGGTACCTACGAGCAGTACTTC.

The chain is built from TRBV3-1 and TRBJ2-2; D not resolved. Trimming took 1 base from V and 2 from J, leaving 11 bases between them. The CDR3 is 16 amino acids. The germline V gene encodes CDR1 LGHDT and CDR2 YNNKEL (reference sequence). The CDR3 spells CASSQAMVENTGELFF. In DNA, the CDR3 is TGTGCCAGCAGCCAAGCTATGGTCGAAAACACCGGGGAGCTGTTTTTT.

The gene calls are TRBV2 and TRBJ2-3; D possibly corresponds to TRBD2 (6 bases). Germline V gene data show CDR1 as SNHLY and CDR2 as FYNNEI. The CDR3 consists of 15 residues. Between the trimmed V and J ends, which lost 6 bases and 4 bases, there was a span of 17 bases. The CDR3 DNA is TGTGCCAGCAGGGCCAGTCTAGCGCTGGCAGATACGCAGTATTTT. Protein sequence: CASRASLALADTQYF.

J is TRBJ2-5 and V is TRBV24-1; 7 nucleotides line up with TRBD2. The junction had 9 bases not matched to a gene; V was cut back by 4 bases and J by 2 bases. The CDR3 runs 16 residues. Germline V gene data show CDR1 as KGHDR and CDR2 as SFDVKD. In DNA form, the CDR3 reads TGTGCCACCAGTGACAGGTCGGAGGGAGGGCAAGAGACCCAGTACTTC. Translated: CATSDRSEGGQETQYF.

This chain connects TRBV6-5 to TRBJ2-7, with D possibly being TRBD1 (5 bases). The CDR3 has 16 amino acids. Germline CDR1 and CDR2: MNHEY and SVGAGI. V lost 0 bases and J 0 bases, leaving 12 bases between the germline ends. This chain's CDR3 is CASSYSAQGSSYEQYF. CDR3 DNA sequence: TGTGCCAGCAGTTACTCCGCCCAGGGTAGCTCCTACGAGCAGTACTTC.

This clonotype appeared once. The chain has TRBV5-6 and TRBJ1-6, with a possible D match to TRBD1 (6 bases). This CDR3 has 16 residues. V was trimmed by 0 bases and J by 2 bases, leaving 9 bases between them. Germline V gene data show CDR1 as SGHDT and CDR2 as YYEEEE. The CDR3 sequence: CASSLDREAYNSPLHF. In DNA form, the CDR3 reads TGTGCCAGCAGCTTGGACAGGGAAGCCTATAATTCACCCCTCCACTTT.

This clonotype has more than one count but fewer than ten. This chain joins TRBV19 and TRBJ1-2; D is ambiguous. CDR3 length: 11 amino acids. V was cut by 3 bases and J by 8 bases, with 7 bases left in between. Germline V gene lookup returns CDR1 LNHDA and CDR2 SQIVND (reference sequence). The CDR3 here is CASSMGSGYTF. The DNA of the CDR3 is TGTGCCAGTAGTATGGGATCCGGCTACACCTTC.

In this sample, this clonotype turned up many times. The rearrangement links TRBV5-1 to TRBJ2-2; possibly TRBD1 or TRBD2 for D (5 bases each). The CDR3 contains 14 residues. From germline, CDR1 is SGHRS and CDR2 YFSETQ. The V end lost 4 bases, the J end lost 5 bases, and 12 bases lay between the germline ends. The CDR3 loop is CASSQGPITGELFF. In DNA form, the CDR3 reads TGCGCCAGCAGCCAGGGACCCATTACCGGGGAGCTGTTTTTT.

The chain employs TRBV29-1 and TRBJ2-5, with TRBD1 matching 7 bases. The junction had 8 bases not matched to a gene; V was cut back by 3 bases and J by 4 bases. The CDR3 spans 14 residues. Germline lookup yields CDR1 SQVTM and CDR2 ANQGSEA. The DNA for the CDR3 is TGCAGCGTTGAGATCGGGAACAGGGGAGAGACCCAGTACTTC. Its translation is CSVEIGNRGETQYF. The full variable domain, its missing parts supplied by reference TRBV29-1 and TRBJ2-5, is SAVISQKPSRDICQRGTSLTIQCQVDSQVTMMFWYRQQPGQSLTLIATANQGSEATYESGFVIDKFPISRPNLTFSTLTVSNMSPEDSSIYLCSVEIGNRGETQYFGPGTRLLVL.

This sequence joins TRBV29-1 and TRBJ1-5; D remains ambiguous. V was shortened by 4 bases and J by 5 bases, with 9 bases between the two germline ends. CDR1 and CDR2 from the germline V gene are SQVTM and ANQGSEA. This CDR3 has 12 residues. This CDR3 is CSVAYKDQPQHF. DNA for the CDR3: TGCAGCGTTGCTTACAAGGATCAGCCCCAGCATTTT.

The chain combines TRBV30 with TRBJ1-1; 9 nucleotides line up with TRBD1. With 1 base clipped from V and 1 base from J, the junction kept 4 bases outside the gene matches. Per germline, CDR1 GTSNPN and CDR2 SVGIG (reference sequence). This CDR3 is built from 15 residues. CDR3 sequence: CAWSAWGQGNTEAFF. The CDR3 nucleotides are TGTGCCTGGAGTGCCTGGGGACAGGGGAACACTGAAGCTTTCTTT.

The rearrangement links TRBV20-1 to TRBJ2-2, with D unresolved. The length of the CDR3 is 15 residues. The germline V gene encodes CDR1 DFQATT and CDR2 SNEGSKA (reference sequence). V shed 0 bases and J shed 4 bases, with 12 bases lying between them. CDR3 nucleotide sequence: TGCAGTGCTAGAGATCGCGGCTTCCCCACCGGGGAGCTGTTTTTT. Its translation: CSARDRGFPTGELFF.

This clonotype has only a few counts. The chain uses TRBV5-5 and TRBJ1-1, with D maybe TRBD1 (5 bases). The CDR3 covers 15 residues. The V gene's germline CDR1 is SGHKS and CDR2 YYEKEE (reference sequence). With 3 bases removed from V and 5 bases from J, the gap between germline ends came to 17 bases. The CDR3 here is CASSSTRGVRTEAFF. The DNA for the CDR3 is TGTGCCAGCAGCTCCACCCGGGGGGTGAGGACTGAAGCTTTCTTT.

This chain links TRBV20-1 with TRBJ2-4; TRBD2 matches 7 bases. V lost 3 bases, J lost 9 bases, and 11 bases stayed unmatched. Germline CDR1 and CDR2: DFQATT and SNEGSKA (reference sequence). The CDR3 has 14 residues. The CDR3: CSARTSPSRGIQYF. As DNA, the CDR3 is TGCAGTGCTAGGACTAGCCCTTCTAGGGGCATTCAGTACTTC.

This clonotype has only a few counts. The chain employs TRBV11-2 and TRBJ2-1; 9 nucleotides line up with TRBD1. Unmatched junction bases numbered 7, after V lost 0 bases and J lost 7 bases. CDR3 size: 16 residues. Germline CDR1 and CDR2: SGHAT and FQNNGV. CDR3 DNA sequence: TGTGCCAGCAGCTTAGATCCAGGACAGGGGATGAATGAGCAGTTCTTC. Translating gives CASSLDPGQGMNEQFF.

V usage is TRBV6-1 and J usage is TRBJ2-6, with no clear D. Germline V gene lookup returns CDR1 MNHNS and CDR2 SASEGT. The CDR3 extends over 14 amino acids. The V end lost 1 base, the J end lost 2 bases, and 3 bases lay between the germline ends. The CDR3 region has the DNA TGTGCCAGCAGTGAAGGCACTGGGGCCAACGTCCTGACTTTC. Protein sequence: CASSEGTGANVLTF.